These T cell receptor beta chains were read from a single sample in a study of patients and donors after allogeneic stem cell transplantation. TCRdb reprocessed the RT-PCR reads via MiXCR and lists one record per CDR3 protein. The sample lists 200,000 to 250,000 distinct CDR3 sequences, around two fifths seen once, with roughly 11% in the top ten. Sample: blood, either unsorted or a sorted T cell fraction (not recorded which). Receptors were obtained from a human donor who was either an allogeneic HSCT recipient or a stem cell or donor lymphocyte infusion donor (not recorded which). It is not recorded whose cells these are; they may come from a transplant donor. The CDR3 runs from the conserved cysteine through the conserved F or W. The D gene is left open where the match is weak. The size field is filled for only some rows; it gives once, few, many or a size class.

abundance	len	v_gene	j_gene	d_gene	CDR3nt	CDR3aa
NA	12	TRBV12-3/TRBV12-4	TRBJ1-5	NA	TGTTCCAGCAGTTTAGACCGTTTGGGAGGACATTTT	CSSSLDRLGGHF
NA	16	TRBV5-1	TRBJ1-1	NA	TGCGCCAGCAGCTTTGTGGCAGGGAGTCTGAACACTGAAGCTTTCTTT	CASSFVAGSLNTEAFF
NA	12	TRBV20-1	TRBJ1-2	NA	TGCAGTGCGAGGGAGGCCAACTATGGCTACACCTTC	CSAREANYGYTF
few	15	TRBV4-1	TRBJ1-1	NA	TGCGCCAGCAGCCAAGAATCGACCGCGAACACTGAAGCTTTCTTT	CASSQESTANTEAFF
NA	17	TRBV30	TRBJ2-3	NA	TGTGCCTGGGCCGTGGGGTCAGGCCCGGGGGGCCCAGATACGCAGTATTTT	CAWAVGSGPGGPDTQYF
NA	15	TRBV4-1	TRBJ2-7	TRBD1	TGCGCCAGCAGCCTAAAGGCGACAGGGACCTACGAGCAGTACTTC	CASSLKATGTYEQYF
NA	14	TRBV30	TRBJ1-5	NA	TGTGCCTGGAGTCAATACGGCGGCAATCAGCCCCAGCATTTT	CAWSQYGGNQPQHF
few	14	TRBV12-3/TRBV12-4	TRBJ1-2	NA	TGTGCCAGCAGTTTACGAGGGACGGGGTATGGCTACACCTTC	CASSLRGTGYGYTF
NA	15	TRBV7-9	TRBJ1-1	TRBD1	TGTGCCAGCAGCCGACCGACAGGGAGGAACACTGAAGCTTTCTTT	CASSRPTGRNTEAFF
few	17	TRBV12-3/TRBV12-4	TRBJ1-5	TRBD1	TGTGCCAGCAGTTCTCGGACAGGGGAGATTAGCAATCAGCCCCAGCATTTT	CASSSRTGEISNQPQHF
NA	13	TRBV29-1	TRBJ1-3	NA	TGCAGCGGACGGTACAGCTCTGGAAACACCATATATTTT	CSGRYSSGNTIYF
NA	13	TRBV9	TRBJ1-2	NA	TGTGCCAGCAGCGTAGACCCATCCCGAGGATCCACCTTC	CASSVDPSRGSTF
NA	12	TRBV12-3/TRBV12-4	TRBJ1-2	NA	TGTGCCAGCACTTTCAGGGGCTATGGCTACACCTTC	CASTFRGYGYTF
few	13	TRBV20-1	TRBJ2-7	TRBD1	TGCAGTGCTAGACCCGGGACAGCCTACGAGCAGTACTTC	CSARPGTAYEQYF
NA	15	TRBV5-1	TRBJ1-2	NA	TGCGCCAGCAGCTTGGGCGCAGGGGTTGGCTCTGGCTACACCTTC	CASSLGAGVGSGYTF
NA	14	TRBV5-6	TRBJ1-6	NA	TGTGCCAGCAGCTTTCAGGGTGGTAATTCACCCCTCCACTTT	CASSFQGGNSPLHF
NA	16	TRBV10-3	TRBJ2-5	NA	TGTGCCATCAGTGAGTCGAAGGGGGGCTTCCAAGAGACCCAGTACTTC	CAISESKGGFQETQYF